This T cell receptor (beta chain) was identified in a study of shared clonotypes between healthy human individuals. This clone appeared once. Trimming stripped 4 bases from V and 6 bases from J, with 10 bases between. This CDR3 has 13 amino acids. Germline loops: CDR1 LNHDA, CDR2 SQIVND (reference sequence). The protocol was immunoSEQ multiplex PCR, while the TCRdb copy is restricted to in-frame clones and leaves out a portion. The sample contains roughly 2.2 million clones, approximately 95% of which appear only once. This TCR came from a man aged 18 to 29 in good health. Some clones in this sample may be carry-over from other donors' samples. The chain is built from TRBV19 and TRBJ2-1; no firm D call. Sequencing used naive CD4+ T cells from PBMCs. Indicated subset: CD45RA+ positively selected. CDR3 sequence: CASSSRARNEQFF. DNA for the CDR3: TGTGCCAGTAGTAGCCGAGCTCGCAATGAGCAGTTCTTC.